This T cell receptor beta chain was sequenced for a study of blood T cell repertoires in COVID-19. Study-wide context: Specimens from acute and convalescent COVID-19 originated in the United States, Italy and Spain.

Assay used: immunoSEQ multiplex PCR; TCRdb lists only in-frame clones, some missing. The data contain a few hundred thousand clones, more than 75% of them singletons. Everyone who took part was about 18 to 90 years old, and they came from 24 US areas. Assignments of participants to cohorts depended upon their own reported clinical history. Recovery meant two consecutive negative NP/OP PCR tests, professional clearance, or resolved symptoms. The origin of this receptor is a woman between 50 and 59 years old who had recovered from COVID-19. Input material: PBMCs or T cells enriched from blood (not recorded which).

The DNA for the CDR3 is TGTGCCAGCAGCTCTTCGGGACAGAACTACAATGAGCAGTTCTTC. This codes for CASSSSGQNYNEQFF. V usage is TRBV7-2 and J usage is TRBJ2-1; the match to TRBD1 covers 7 bases. The CDR3 has 15 residues. Losses at the gene ends were 4 bases for V and 3 bases for J; bases not matched to a gene: 6. The germline gives CDR1 SGHTA, CDR2 FQGNSA.